This T cell receptor beta chain appears in the sequencing data of a study of CD8 T cells in ankylosing spondylitis. Study-wide points: The authors found the disease-linked clones to be CD8+ and relatively rare in peripheral blood. A number of the motif variants had already been described in reactive arthritis synovial fluid and blood. Ankylosing spondylitis blood appeared to carry a characteristic TCR beta motif of roughly eight highly homologous variants. Matched synovial fluid from ankylosing spondylitis patients was reported to be enriched for disease-linked clones.

Between the trimmed V and J ends, which lost 5 bases and 4 bases, there was a span of 14 bases. This CDR3 is 14 amino acids long. Germline V gene lookup returns CDR1 MDHEN and CDR2 SYDVKM. Using quantitative 5'-RACE with molecular barcodes, the authors made TCR beta libraries. A single record per CDR3 protein comes from TCRdb applying MiXCR to the 5' RACE reads. The sample contains more than 650,000 distinct CDR3 sequences, about 12% of which appear only once. In its sample, this clonotype was seen a few times. The antigen remains unidentified. The TCR was taken from a male donor with ankylosing spondylitis. The V and J genes are TRBV28 and TRBJ1-2, with D perhaps matching TRBD1 (5 bases). Sequencing was carried out using blood, either unsorted or a sorted T cell fraction (not recorded which). CDR3 DNA sequence: TGTGCCAGCAGTGGGGGTGGACACAGCTATGGCTACACCTTC. Protein sequence: CASSGGGHSYGYTF.